A single sample is the source of the 15 T cell receptor beta chains below, sequenced in a study of blood T cell repertoires in COVID-19. TCRdb's table, derived via immunoSEQ multiplex PCR, lists solely in-frame clones and lacks some. Altogether a few hundred thousand clones are present, 87% being singletons, with the ten largest covering 1.5% to 2%. Input material: PBMCs or T cells enriched from blood (not recorded which). The origin of the receptors is a man between 40 and 49 years old in a cohort exposed to, infected with or recovered from COVID-19 (not recorded which).

The J gene is TRBJ2-1, the V gene TRBV6-1; 9 bases agree with TRBD2. The germline V gene has CDR1 MNHNS and CDR2 SASEGT. Unmatched junction bases numbered 9, after V lost 2 bases and J lost 10 bases. CDR3 length: 15 amino acids. Here the CDR3 reads CASSEWGGRVVEQFF. CDR3 coding DNA: TGTGCCAGCAGTGAATGGGGCGGGAGGGTAGTAGAGCAGTTCTTC.

This sequence joins TRBV28 and TRBJ2-2; the match to TRBD1 covers 10 bases. This CDR3 has 14 residues. Trimming cost V 7 bases and J 5 bases; bases outside gene matches: 4. The germline V gene has CDR1 MDHEN and CDR2 SYDVKM. As DNA, the CDR3 is TGTGCCAGCATCCCGGGACAGGGGACCGGGGAGCTGTTTTTT. It encodes CASIPGQGTGELFF.

This chain links TRBV6-5 with TRBJ2-1, with 12 nucleotides matching TRBD2. V dropped 7 bases and J dropped 8; count of bases not matched to a gene: 6. Germline CDR1 and CDR2: MNHEY and SVGAGI. The CDR3 spans 14 residues. In nucleotides, the CDR3 is TGTGCCAGCAAGCGACTAGCGGGAGTGTATGAGCAGTTCTTC. It is translated as CASKRLAGVYEQFF.

This CDR3 reads CASSRARDRTIYGYTF. CDR3 DNA sequence: TGTGCCAGTAGTCGGGCCCGGGACAGGACGATCTATGGCTACACCTTC. V gene TRBV19 combines with J gene TRBJ1-2, with 8 nucleotides matching TRBD1. The junction had 12 bases not matched to a gene; V was cut back by 5 bases and J by 4 bases. Germline assignment: CDR1 LNHDA and CDR2 SQIVND (reference sequence). The CDR3 has 16 residues.

In its sample, this clone was seen once. The chain recombines TRBV19 with TRBJ2-7; 7 bases agree with TRBD2. This CDR3 has 14 residues. Germline assignment: CDR1 LNHDA and CDR2 SQIVND (reference sequence). The junction had 9 bases not matched to a gene; V was cut back by 6 bases and J by 4 bases. The CDR3 sequence: CASSFRLADYEQYF. The DNA of the CDR3 is TGTGCCAGTAGCTTTCGCCTAGCGGATTACGAGCAGTACTTC.

This chain links TRBV7-9 with TRBJ2-5; 9 bases line up with TRBD1. This CDR3 has 16 residues. Per the germline V gene, CDR1 is SEHNR and CDR2 is FQNEAQ (reference sequence). V lost 3 bases to trimming and J lost 4 bases; unmatched junction nucleotides: 9. The CDR3 here is CASSFALDRGGETQYF. As DNA, the CDR3 is TGTGCCAGCAGCTTTGCCCTGGACAGGGGAGGAGAGACCCAGTACTTC.

The CDR3 nucleotides are TGTGCCTGGAGGGCAAAAACGGGACAGGGTCATTCACCCCTCCACTTT. This encodes CAWRAKTGQGHSPLHF. The chain is built from TRBV30 and TRBJ1-6; the match to TRBD1 covers 9 bases. Germline assignment: CDR1 GTSNPN and CDR2 SVGIG (reference sequence). The CDR3 consists of 16 residues. J lost 8 bases, V lost 3 bases, and 11 bases had no gene match.

The genes are TRBV30 and TRBJ2-7; 9 bases align to TRBD1. This CDR3 region has 15 residues. Germline-derived CDR1 and CDR2 are GTSNPN and SVGIG (reference sequence). V lost 2 bases, J lost 3 bases, and 8 bases stayed unmatched. This chain's CDR3 is CAWSPLGQGLYEQYF. In DNA, the CDR3 is TGTGCCTGGAGTCCCTTGGGACAGGGTCTCTACGAGCAGTACTTC. The whole variable domain, remainder taken from reference TRBV30 and TRBJ2-7, is SQTIHQWPATLVQPVGSPLSLECTVEGTSNPNLYWYRQAAGRGLQLLFYSVGIGQISSEVPQNLSASRPQDRQFILSSKKLLLSDSGFYLCAWSPLGQGLYEQYFGPGTRLTVT.

This sequence joins TRBV5-1 and TRBJ2-7; 8 nucleotides agree with TRBD2. Germline V gene data show CDR1 as SGHRS and CDR2 as YFSETQ. The CDR3 runs 15 residues. V trimming: 0 bases; J trimming: 3 bases; junction bases outside the gene matches: 5. This chain's CDR3 is CASSLGRAGVYEQYF. CDR3 DNA: TGCGCCAGCAGCTTGGGCCGAGCGGGAGTCTACGAGCAGTACTTC.

The genes are TRBV24-1 and TRBJ2-7, with D possibly being TRBD1 (5 bases). There are 16 residues in the CDR3. Germline CDR1 and CDR2: KGHDR and SFDVKD. The V and J ends lost 7 bases and 0 bases respectively, with 18 bases between them. The CDR3 DNA follows: TGTGCCACCAGGGAAGGGGTGTCAAGTTTCTCCTACGAGCAGTACTTC. Amino acid sequence: CATREGVSSFSYEQYF.

The V call is TRBV11-2, the J call TRBJ1-1, with D unresolved. Trimming removed 4 bases from V and 0 bases from J, with 15 bases in between. Germline assignment: CDR1 SGHAT and CDR2 FQNNGV. The CDR3 contains 16 residues. The CDR3 coding sequence is TGTGCCAGCAGCTCTCAAAGCTATCGCATGAACACTGAAGCTTTCTTT. This encodes CASSSQSYRMNTEAFF. The variable domain in full, completed from reference TRBV11-2 and TRBJ1-1, reads EAGVAQSPRYKIIEKRQSVAFWCNPISGHATLYWYQQILGQGPKLLIQFQNNGVVDDSQLPKDRFSAERLKGVDSTLKIQPAKLEDSAVYLCASSSQSYRMNTEAFFGQGTRLTVV.

The chain couples TRBV2 to TRBJ2-2, with 7 bases lining up with TRBD2. This CDR3 is 14 amino acids long. Unmatched junction bases numbered 7, after V lost 6 bases and J lost 6 bases. CDR1 and CDR2 from the germline V gene are SNHLY and FYNNEI. The CDR3 protein is CASRRSGLAGELFF. In DNA form, the CDR3 reads TGTGCCAGCAGACGCTCCGGACTAGCCGGGGAGCTGTTTTTT.

In this sample, this clone turned up once. This chain uses TRBV20-1 with TRBJ2-1; D is possibly TRBD1 (5 bases). Trimming shortened V by 1 base and J by 11 bases, and 9 bases separated the two germline ends. CDR3 length: 11 residues. From germline, CDR1 is DFQATT and CDR2 SNEGSKA (reference sequence). The DNA for the CDR3 is TGCAGTGCTAGAGCACAGGAAAAGCAGTTCTTC. Encoded protein: CSARAQEKQFF.

The gene calls are TRBV4-1 and TRBJ1-2; weak D call: TRBD1 (5 bases). The CDR3 covers 15 residues. Trimming removed 0 bases from V and 4 bases from J, with 12 bases in between. The germline CDR1 and CDR2 sequences are MGHRA and YSYEKL. The CDR3 nucleotides read TGCGCCAGCAGCCAAGAAGGATTAGGGGTCTATGGCTACACCTTC. Encoded protein: CASSQEGLGVYGYTF.

The chain joins TRBV7-3 to TRBJ2-3; TRBD2 matches at 10 bases. The CDR3 has 17 residues. J lost 4 bases, V lost 5 bases, and 12 bases had no gene match. Germline V gives CDR1 SGHTA, CDR2 FQGTGA. Here the CDR3 reads CASSLDPPAGGSDTQYF. The CDR3, as DNA: TGTGCCAGCAGCCTCGACCCGCCAGCGGGAGGGTCAGATACGCAGTATTTT.